The 21 T cell receptor beta chains given below trace back to one sample, sequenced in a study of Ad26.COV2.S vaccination and SARS-CoV-2 variants. Treatment meaning: roughly 19 received Ad26.COV2.S at low or high dose, single or two shots; several received placebo; per-sample allocation not given. Sampling occurred on day 63 after the first vaccine or placebo injection. The protocol was immunoSEQ multiplex PCR, while the TCRdb copy is restricted to in-frame clones and leaves out a portion. The repertoire holds 400,000 to 450,000 clones, with approximately 92% as singletons. This specimen was peripheral blood, taken in a trial of Ad26.COV2.S vaccine versus placebo. These receptors all stem from a person aged 18-65 years who received the Ad26.COV2.S COVID-19 vaccine or a placebo.

This chain joins TRBV19 and TRBJ2-7, with D unresolved. The CDR3 totals 14 residues. The V gene lost 0 bases and the J gene lost 3 bases, with 9 bases spanning the gap. The germline V gene has CDR1 LNHDA and CDR2 SQIVND (reference sequence). CDR3 sequence (DNA): TGTGCCAGTAGTATAGAGACCAGCTTCTACGAGCAGTACTTC. Its translation: CASSIETSFYEQYF.

V is TRBV6-1 and J is TRBJ2-5; D is possibly TRBD1 or TRBD2 (5 bases each). Germline CDR1 and CDR2: MNHNS and SASEGT. The CDR3 contains 16 residues. With 4 bases removed from V and 2 bases from J, the gap between germline ends came to 17 bases. CDR3 amino acids: CASSVGSRESQETQYF. The CDR3 DNA sequence: TGTGCCAGCAGTGTCGGGTCCAGGGAGTCTCAAGAGACCCAGTACTTC.

This rearrangement joins TRBV11-2 to TRBJ2-7; 8 bases fit TRBD2. CDR3 length equals 14 residues. V shed 3 bases, J shed 2 bases, and the junction held 3 bases outside the gene matches. Germline-derived CDR1 and CDR2 are SGHAT and FQNNGV. CDR3 in DNA: TGTGCCAGCAGCTTCGCGGGAGGAACCTACGAGCAGTACTTC. It translates to CASSFAGGTYEQYF.

The CDR3 DNA is TGTGCCAGCAGCTCGCACAGCGGGAGCTCCTACGAGCAGTACTTC. This gives the protein CASSSHSGSSYEQYF. The J gene is TRBJ2-7, the V gene TRBV5-4; 8 positions match TRBD2. CDR3 size: 15 residues. V shed 3 bases, J shed 0 bases, and the junction held 5 bases outside the gene matches. Germline V CDR1 and CDR2: SGHNT, YYREEE (reference sequence).

The chain couples TRBV5-1 to TRBJ2-7, with a tentative D call TRBD1 (5 bases). This CDR3 spans 14 amino acids. V dropped 0 bases and J dropped 3 bases, with 10 bases sitting between them. The germline V gene has CDR1 SGHRS and CDR2 YFSETQ. The CDR3 here is CASSLDRPNYEQYF. The CDR3 nucleotides are TGCGCCAGCAGCTTGGACAGGCCCAACTACGAGCAGTACTTC.

The chain couples TRBV5-4 to TRBJ2-4; 8 bases map to TRBD1. J lost 4 bases, V lost 1 base, and 1 base had no gene match. The CDR3 is made up of 14 amino acids. Germline CDR1 SGHNT, CDR2 YYREEE (reference sequence). DNA for the CDR3: TGTGCCAGCAGCTTGAACAGGGGGAAAAACATTCAGTACTTC. The encoded protein is CASSLNRGKNIQYF. The complete variable domain, with remaining parts taken from reference TRBV5-4 and TRBJ2-4, reads ETGVTQSPTHLIKTRGQQVTLRCSSQSGHNTVSWYQQALGQGPQFIFQYYREEENGRGNFPPRFSGLQFPNYSSELNVNALELDDSALYLCASSLNRGKNIQYFGAGTRLSVL.

V is TRBV27 and J is TRBJ2-7; D is uncertain. Trimming took 4 bases from V and 2 from J, leaving 3 bases between them. CDR3 length: 11 residues. The germline gives CDR1 MNHEY, CDR2 SMNVEV (reference sequence). The CDR3 DNA follows: TGTGCCAGCAGTTCGCCCTACGAGCAGTACTTC. As protein: CASSSPYEQYF.

V is TRBV11-2 and J is TRBJ1-1, with no clear D. Germline CDR1 is SGHAT and CDR2 is FQNNGV. V was cut by 10 bases and J by 4 bases, with 10 bases left in between. The CDR3 totals 11 residues. The CDR3 DNA follows: TGTGCCACCAATTCACCCACTGAAGCTTTCTTT. Protein sequence: CATNSPTEAFF. The variable domain in full, with the rest retrieved from reference TRBV11-2 and TRBJ1-1, is EAGVAQSPRYKIIEKRQSVAFWCNPISGHATLYWYQQILGQGPKLLIQFQNNGVVDDSQLPKDRFSAERLKGVDSTLKIQPAKLEDSAVYLCATNSPTEAFFGQGTRLTVV.

This chain joins TRBV5-1 and TRBJ1-1, with TRBD1 matching over 10 bases. The CDR3 is 15 residues long. J gave up 7 bases and V 4 bases, and 10 bases lay outside the gene matches. Germline V lookup: CDR1 SGHRS, CDR2 YFSETQ. CDR3 loop: CASSMSGTGVYEAFF. CDR3 coding DNA: TGCGCCAGCAGCATGTCCGGGACAGGGGTTTATGAAGCTTTCTTT.

The V gene is TRBV10-3, the J gene TRBJ2-7; no firm D call. V gave up 3 bases and J gave up 3 bases, with 9 bases separating them. This CDR3 has 13 residues. CDR1 is ENHRY and CDR2 is SYGVKD in the germline V gene. This chain's CDR3 is CAISEGTDYEQYF. CDR3 bases: TGTGCCATCAGTGAAGGCACTGACTACGAGCAGTACTTC.

The chain combines TRBV7-9 with TRBJ2-7; D is undetermined. The CDR3 is made up of 13 amino acids. Germline values: CDR1 SEHNR, CDR2 FQNEAQ (reference sequence). The V end lost 1 base, the J end lost 3 bases, and 7 bases lay between the germline ends. CDR3 loop: CASSLEVNYEQYF. CDR3 nucleotides: TGTGCCAGCAGCTTAGAGGTGAACTACGAGCAGTACTTC.

This chain links TRBV2 with TRBJ1-5; D is uncertain. V was cut by 1 base and J by 0 bases, with 10 bases left in between. Germline CDR1 SNHLY, CDR2 FYNNEI. This CDR3 has 16 amino acids. The CDR3: CASSEVHPLSNQPQHF. For the CDR3, the DNA is TGTGCCAGCAGTGAAGTACACCCACTTAGCAATCAGCCCCAGCATTTT. Based on the CDR3 plus reference TRBV2 and TRBJ1-5, the full variable domain is EPEVTQTPSHQVTQMGQEVILRCVPISNHLYFYWYRQILGQKVEFLVSFYNNEISEKSEIFDDQFSVERPDGSNFTLKIRSTKLEDSAMYFCASSEVHPLSNQPQHFGDGTRLSIL.

This chain links TRBV18 with TRBJ1-5, with a weak D call TRBD1 (5 bases). The V gene lost 3 bases and the J gene lost 3 bases, with 6 bases spanning the gap. This CDR3 region has 13 residues. Germline CDR1 and CDR2: KGHSH and LQKENI. CDR3 protein: CASSPDTNQPQHF. In nucleotides, the CDR3 is TGTGCCAGCTCACCGGACACCAATCAGCCCCAGCATTTT.

This clone has just one count. This rearrangement joins TRBV7-9 to TRBJ2-5; no reliable D call. The V gene lost 5 bases and the J gene lost 5 bases, with 12 bases spanning the gap. This CDR3 spans 13 amino acids. Germline values: CDR1 SEHNR, CDR2 FQNEAQ (reference sequence). In nucleotides, the CDR3 is TGTGCCAGCAGCCTTGCACCTGTTGAGACCCAGTACTTC. Encoded protein: CASSLAPVETQYF.

The chain uses TRBV10-3 and TRBJ2-5, with D unclear. Germline V gene sequence: CDR1 ENHRY, CDR2 SYGVKD. This CDR3 is 11 amino acids long. The V gene lost 10 bases and the J gene lost 4 bases, with 10 bases spanning the gap. The CDR3 reads CATGARETQYF. In DNA form, the CDR3 reads TGTGCCACCGGAGCCAGAGAGACCCAGTACTTC.

This sequence joins TRBV6-6 and TRBJ2-2, with 7 positions matching TRBD2. The CDR3 covers 20 residues. Germline CDR1 reads MNHNY; CDR2 reads SVGAGI (reference sequence). The V segment lost 5 bases and the J segment 0 bases; nucleotides outside the gene matches: 18. In nucleotides, the CDR3 is TGTGCCAGCAGTCGCTTTGGGTGGGAGGGTACACCCTCGAACACCGGGGAGCTGTTTTTT. It specifies CASSRFGWEGTPSNTGELFF.

This chain connects TRBV19 to TRBJ1-4; possibly TRBD1 for D (5 bases). Trimming took 1 base from V and 7 from J, leaving 16 bases between them. CDR3 size: 16 residues. Germline CDR1 LNHDA, CDR2 SQIVND (reference sequence). The CDR3 DNA reads TGTGCCAGTAGTATAGTTTTCGGGGGATTGGGTGAAAAACTGTTTTTT. Residues: CASSIVFGGLGEKLFF.

V is TRBV6-5 and J is TRBJ2-1; 10 nucleotides match TRBD2. CDR3 length equals 14 residues. Germline-derived CDR1 and CDR2 are MNHEY and SVGAGI. V lost 7 bases to trimming and J lost 3 bases; unmatched junction nucleotides: 3. This CDR3 reads CASTTSGHYNEQFF. CDR3 bases: TGTGCCAGCACGACTAGCGGGCACTACAATGAGCAGTTCTTC.

This clone came up once. The genes are TRBV7-3 and TRBJ2-3; possibly TRBD2 for D (5 bases). With 2 bases removed from V and 0 bases from J, the gap between germline ends came to 9 bases. The CDR3 covers 15 residues. CDR1 and CDR2 (germline): SGHTA, FQGTGA. The CDR3 coding sequence is TGTGCCAGCAGCTTATTCGGCGGGAGCACAGATACGCAGTATTTT. It specifies CASSLFGGSTDTQYF.

The rearrangement joins TRBV18 to TRBJ1-6, with D tentatively TRBD1 (5 bases). Germline CDR1 and CDR2: KGHSH and LQKENI. The CDR3 has 14 residues. The ends were cut back, 2 bases at V and 14 bases at J, with 16 bases in the middle. The CDR3 coding sequence is TGTGCCAGCTCACCAGACAGCGGGGGACGTTCCCTCCACTTT. Encoded protein: CASSPDSGGRSLHF.

The rearrangement links TRBV21-1 to TRBJ2-2; the table's D gene call, TRBD2, was not cross checked with the DNA. TRBV21-1 constitutes a pseudogene. The CDR3 is 16 amino acids. CDR3 loop: CASRLPGLARTGELFF. The CDR3 nucleotides are TGTGCCAGCAGATTACCGGGACTAGCGAGAACCGGGGAGCTGTTTTTT.